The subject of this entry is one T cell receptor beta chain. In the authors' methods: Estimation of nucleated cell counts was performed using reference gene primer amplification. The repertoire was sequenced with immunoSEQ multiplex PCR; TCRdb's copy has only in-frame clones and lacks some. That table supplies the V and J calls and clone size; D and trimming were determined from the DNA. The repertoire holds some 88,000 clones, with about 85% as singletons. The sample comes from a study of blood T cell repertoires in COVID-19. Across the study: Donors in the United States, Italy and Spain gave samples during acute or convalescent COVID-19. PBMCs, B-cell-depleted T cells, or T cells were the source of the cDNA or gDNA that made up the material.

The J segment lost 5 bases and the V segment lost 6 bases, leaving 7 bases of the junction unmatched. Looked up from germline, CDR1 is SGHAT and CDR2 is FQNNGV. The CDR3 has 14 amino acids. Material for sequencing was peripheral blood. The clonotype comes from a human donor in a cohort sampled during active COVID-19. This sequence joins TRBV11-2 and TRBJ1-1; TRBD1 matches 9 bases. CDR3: CASSMTGGGTEAFF. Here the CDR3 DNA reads TGTGCCAGCAGTATGACAGGGGGAGGTACTGAAGCTTTCTTT.